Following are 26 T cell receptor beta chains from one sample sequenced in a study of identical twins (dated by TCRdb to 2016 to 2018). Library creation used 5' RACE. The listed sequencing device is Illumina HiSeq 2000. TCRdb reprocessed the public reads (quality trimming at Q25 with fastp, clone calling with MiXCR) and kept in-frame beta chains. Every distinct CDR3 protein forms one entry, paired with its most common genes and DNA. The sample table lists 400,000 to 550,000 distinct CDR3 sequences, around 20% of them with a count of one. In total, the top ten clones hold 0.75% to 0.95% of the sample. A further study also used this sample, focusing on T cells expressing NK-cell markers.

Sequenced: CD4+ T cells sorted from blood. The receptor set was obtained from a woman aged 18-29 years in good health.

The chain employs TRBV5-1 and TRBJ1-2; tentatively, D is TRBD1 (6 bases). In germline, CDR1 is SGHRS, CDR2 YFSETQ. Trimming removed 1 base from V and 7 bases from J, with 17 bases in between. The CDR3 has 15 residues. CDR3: CASSLWGLTMAGYTF. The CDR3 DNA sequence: TGCGCCAGCAGCTTGTGGGGGCTAACTATGGCTGGCTACACCTTC.

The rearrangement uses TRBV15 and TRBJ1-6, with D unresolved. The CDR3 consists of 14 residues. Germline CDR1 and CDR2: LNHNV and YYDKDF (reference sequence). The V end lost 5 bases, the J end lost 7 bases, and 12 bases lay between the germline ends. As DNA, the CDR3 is TGTGCCACCAGCGGAAATTTGGGAAATTCACCCCTCCACTTT. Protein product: CATSGNLGNSPLHF.

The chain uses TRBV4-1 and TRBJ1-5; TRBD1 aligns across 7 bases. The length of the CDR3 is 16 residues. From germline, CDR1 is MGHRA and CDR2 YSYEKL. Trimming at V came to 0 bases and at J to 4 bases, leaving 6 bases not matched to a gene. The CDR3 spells CASSQEVGRGNQPQHF. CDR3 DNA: TGCGCCAGCAGCCAAGAAGTAGGCAGGGGGAATCAGCCCCAGCATTTT.

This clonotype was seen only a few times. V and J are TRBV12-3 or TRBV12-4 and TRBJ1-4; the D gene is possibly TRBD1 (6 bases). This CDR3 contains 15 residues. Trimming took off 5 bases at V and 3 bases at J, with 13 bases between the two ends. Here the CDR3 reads CASSLYRVANEKLFF. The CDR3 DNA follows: TGTGCCAGCAGTCTCTACAGGGTGGCTAATGAAAAACTGTTTTTT.

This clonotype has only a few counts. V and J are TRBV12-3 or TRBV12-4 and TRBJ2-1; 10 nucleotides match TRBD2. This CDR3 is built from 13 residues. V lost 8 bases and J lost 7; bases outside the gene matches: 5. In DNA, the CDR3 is TGTGCCAGCTCGACTAGCGGGCTGAATGAGCAGTTCTTC. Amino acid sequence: CASSTSGLNEQFF.

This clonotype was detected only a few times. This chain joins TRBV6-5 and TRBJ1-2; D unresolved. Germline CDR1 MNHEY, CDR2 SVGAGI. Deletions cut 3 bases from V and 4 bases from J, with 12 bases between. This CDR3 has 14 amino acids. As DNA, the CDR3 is TGTGCCAGCAGTTATGCGGAGAGTTCCTATGGCTACACCTTC. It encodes CASSYAESSYGYTF.

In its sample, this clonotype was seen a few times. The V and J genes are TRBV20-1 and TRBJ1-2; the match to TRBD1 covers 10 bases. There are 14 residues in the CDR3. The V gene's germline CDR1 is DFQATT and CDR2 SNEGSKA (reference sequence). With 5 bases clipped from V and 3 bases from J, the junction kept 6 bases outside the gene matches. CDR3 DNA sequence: TGCAGTGCTGTCCGGACAGGGGGACACTATGGCTACACCTTC. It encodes CSAVRTGGHYGYTF.

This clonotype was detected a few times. CDR3 region: CSVVRTGTGGDEQFF. CDR3 DNA sequence: TGCAGCGTTGTACGGACCGGGACAGGGGGCGATGAGCAGTTCTTC. This chain links TRBV29-1 with TRBJ2-1, with 12 bases lining up with TRBD1. The germline V gene has CDR1 SQVTM and CDR2 ANQGSEA. This CDR3 is built from 15 residues. The trim removed 4 bases at V and 8 bases at J, leaving 9 bases unmatched.

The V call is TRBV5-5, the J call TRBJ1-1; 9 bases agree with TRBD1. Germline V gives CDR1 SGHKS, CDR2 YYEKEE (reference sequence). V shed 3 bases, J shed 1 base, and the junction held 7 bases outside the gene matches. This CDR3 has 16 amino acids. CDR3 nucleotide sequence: TGTGCCAGCAGCTATGGGACAGGGAGAAAGAACACTGAAGCTTTCTTT. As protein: CASSYGTGRKNTEAFF. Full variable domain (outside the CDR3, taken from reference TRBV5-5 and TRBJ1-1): DAGVTQSPTHLIKTRGQQVTLRCSPISGHKSVSWYQQVLGQGPQFIFQYYEKEERGRGNFPDRFSARQFPNYSSELNVNALLLGDSALYLCASSYGTGRKNTEAFFGQGTRLTVV.

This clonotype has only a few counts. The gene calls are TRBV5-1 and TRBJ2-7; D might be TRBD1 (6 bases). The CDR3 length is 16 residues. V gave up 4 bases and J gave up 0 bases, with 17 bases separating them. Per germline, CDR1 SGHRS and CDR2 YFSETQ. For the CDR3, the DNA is TGCGCCAGCAGCACCAGCACAGGGTCACACTCCTACGAGCAGTACTTC. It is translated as CASSTSTGSHSYEQYF.

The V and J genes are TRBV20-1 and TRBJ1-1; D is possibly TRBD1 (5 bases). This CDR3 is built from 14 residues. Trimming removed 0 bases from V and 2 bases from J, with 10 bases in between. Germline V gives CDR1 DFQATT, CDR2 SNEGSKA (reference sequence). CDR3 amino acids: CSAREWGFNTEAFF. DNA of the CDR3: TGCAGTGCTAGAGAGTGGGGGTTCAACACTGAAGCTTTCTTT.

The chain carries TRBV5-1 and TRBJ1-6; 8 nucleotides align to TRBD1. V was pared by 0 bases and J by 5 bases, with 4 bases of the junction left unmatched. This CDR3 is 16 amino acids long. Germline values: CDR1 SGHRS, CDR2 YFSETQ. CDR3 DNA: TGCGCCAGCAGCTTGGCCGGACAGGGAAATAATTCACCCCTCCACTTT. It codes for CASSLAGQGNNSPLHF.

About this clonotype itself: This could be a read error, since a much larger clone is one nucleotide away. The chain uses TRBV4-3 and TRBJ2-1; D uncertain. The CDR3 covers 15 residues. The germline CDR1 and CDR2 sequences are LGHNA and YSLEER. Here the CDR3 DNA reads TGCGCCAGCAGCCAAGAGAACGTGTTGGGCAATGAGCACTTCTTC. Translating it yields CASSQENVLGNEHFF.

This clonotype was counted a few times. This CDR3 reads CASSQVGGGTQYF. CDR3 sequence (DNA): TGCGCCAGCAGCCAAGTGGGGGGGGGGACCCAGTACTTC. The rearrangement uses TRBV4-3 and TRBJ2-5, with TRBD2 identical over 7 bases. The CDR3 is made up of 13 amino acids. The V gene's germline CDR1 is LGHNA and CDR2 YSLEER. V shed 1 base, J shed 7 bases, and the junction held 3 bases outside the gene matches.

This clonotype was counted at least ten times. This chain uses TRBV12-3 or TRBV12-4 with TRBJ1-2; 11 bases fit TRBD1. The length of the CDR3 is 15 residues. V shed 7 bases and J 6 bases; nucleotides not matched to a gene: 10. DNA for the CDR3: TGTGCCAGCACCCGGACAGGGGGCGGAGTAGATGGCTACACCTTC. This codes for CASTRTGGGVDGYTF.

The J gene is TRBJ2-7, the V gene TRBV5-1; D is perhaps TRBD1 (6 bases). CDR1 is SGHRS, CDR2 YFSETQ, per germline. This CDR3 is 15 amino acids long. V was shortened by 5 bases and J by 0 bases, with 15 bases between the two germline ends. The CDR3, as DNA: TGCGCCAGCAGGACTCAGGGGCTTGACTCCTACGAGCAGTACTTC. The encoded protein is CASRTQGLDSYEQYF.

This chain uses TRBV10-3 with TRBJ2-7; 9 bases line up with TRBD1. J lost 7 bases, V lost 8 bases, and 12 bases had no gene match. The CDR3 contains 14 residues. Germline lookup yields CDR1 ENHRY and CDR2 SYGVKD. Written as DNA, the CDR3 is TGTGCCATCCGCCCGGGACAGGGTGTAGGGGAGCAGTACTTC. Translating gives CAIRPGQGVGEQYF.

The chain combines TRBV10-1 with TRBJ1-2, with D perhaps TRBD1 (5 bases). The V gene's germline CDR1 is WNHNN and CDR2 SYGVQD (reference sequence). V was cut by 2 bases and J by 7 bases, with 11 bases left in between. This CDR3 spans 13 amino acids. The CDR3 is CASSERTGRGYTF. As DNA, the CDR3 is TGCGCCAGCAGTGAGCGCACAGGACGTGGCTACACCTTC.

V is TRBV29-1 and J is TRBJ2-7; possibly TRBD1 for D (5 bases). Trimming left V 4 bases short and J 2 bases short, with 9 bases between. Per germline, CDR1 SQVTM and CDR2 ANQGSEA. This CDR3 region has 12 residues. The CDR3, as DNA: TGCAGCGTTGTGGGGCAGACCTACGAGCAGTACTTC. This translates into CSVVGQTYEQYF.

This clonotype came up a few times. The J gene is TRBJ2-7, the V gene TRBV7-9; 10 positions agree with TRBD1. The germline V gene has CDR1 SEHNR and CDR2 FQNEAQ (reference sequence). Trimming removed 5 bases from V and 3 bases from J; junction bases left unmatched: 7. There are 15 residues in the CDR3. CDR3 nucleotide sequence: TGTGCCAGCAGCCCCTCGGGACAGGGGTACTACGAGCAGTACTTC. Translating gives CASSPSGQGYYEQYF.

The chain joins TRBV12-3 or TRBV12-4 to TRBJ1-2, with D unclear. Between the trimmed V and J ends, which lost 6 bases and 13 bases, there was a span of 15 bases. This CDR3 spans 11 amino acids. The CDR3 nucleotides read TGTGCCAGCAGCCTCCGGACCCCTGGCACCTTC. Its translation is CASSLRTPGTF.

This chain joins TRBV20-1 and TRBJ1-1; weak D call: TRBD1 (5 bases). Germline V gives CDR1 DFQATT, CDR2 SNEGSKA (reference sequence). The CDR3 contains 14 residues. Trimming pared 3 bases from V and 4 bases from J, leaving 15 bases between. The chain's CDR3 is CSASSSGTLTEAFF. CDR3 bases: TGCAGTGCTAGTTCTTCAGGGACCCTCACTGAAGCTTTCTTT.

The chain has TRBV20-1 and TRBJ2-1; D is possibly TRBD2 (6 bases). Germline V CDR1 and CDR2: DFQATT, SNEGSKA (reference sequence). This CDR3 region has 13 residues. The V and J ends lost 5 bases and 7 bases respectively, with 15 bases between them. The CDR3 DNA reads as TGCAGTGCTCCCGGGACTGGCAGAAATGAGCAGTTCTTC. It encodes CSAPGTGRNEQFF.

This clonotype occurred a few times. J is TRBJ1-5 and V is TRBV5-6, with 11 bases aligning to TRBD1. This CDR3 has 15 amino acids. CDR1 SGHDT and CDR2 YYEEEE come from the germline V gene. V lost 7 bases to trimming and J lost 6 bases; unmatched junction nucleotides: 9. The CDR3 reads CASSQRDRGTQPQHF. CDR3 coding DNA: TGTGCCAGCTCCCAACGGGACAGGGGGACTCAGCCCCAGCATTTT.

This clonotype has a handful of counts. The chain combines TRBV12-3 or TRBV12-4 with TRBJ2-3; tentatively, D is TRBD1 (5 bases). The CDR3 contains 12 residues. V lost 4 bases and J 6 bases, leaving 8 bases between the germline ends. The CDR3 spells CASSSDSDTQYF. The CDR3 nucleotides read TGTGCCAGCAGTTCTGACAGCGATACGCAGTATTTT.

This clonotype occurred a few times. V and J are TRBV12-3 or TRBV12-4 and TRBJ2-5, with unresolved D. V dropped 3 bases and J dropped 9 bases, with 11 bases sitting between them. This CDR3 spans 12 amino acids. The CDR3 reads CASSFIPGPQYF. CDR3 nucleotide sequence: TGTGCCAGCAGTTTTATCCCGGGCCCCCAGTACTTC.